This T cell receptor (beta chain) was obtained from a study of blood T cell dynamics during melanoma immunotherapy. The time point: week 3, after first cycle of checkpoint inhibitor. Sampling occurred pretreatment (T0) and at week 3 (W3), after cycle one of checkpoint blockade. At 12 weeks after first infusion, RECIST 1.1 defined response for most patients. Some clones are missing from TCRdb's copy, which holds only in-frame ones; the method was immunoSEQ multiplex PCR. This table has around 12,000 clones, under 95% appearing once. This CDR3 has 14 residues. The trim removed 0 bases at V and 4 bases at J, leaving 0 bases unmatched. The V gene's germline CDR1 is SGHTA and CDR2 FQGTGA.

This material consisted of effector memory CD8+ T cells from blood, taken from a patient treated with checkpoint blockade. This sequence originates from a human donor with melanoma. The chain uses TRBV7-3 and TRBJ1-2; 9 nucleotides align to TRBD1. This CDR3 reads CASSLTTGGYGYTF. The CDR3 bases are TGTGCCAGCAGCTTAACGACAGGGGGCTATGGCTACACCTTC.